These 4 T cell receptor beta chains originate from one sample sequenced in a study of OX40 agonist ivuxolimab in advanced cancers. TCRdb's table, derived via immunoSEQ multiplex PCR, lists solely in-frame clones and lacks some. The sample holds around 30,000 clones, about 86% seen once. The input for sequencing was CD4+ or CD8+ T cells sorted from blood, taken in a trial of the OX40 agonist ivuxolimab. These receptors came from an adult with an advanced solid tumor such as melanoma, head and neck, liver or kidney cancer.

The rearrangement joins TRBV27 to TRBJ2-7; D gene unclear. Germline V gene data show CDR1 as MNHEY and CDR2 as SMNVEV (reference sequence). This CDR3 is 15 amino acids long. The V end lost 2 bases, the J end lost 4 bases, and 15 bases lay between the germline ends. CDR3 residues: CASSLTSSPRYEQYF. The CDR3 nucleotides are TGTGCCAGCAGTTTAACGAGTAGCCCTCGGTACGAGCAGTACTTC.

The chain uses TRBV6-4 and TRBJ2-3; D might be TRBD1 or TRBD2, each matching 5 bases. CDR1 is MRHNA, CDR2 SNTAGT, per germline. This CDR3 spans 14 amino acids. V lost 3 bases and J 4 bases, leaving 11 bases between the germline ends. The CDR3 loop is CASSEGEGSDTQYF. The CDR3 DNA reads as TGTGCCAGCAGTGAAGGAGAGGGGTCAGATACGCAGTATTTT.

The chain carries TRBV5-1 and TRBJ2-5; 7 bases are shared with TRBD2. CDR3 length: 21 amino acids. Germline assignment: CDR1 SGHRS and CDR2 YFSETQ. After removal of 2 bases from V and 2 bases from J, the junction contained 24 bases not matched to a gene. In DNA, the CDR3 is TGCGCCAGCAGCTTCTCCGACACAGGAGACCTTCTGCTAGCGGAGCAAGAGACCCAGTACTTC. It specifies CASSFSDTGDLLLAEQETQYF.

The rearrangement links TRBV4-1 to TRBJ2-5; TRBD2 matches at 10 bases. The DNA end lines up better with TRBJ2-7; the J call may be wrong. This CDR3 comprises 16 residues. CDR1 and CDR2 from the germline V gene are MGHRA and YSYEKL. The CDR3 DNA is TGCGCCAGCAGCCAAGAAGTCCTAGCGGGAGTGATCGAGCAGTACTTC. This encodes CASSQEVLAGVIEQYF.